This T cell receptor beta chain appears in the sequencing data of a study of Ad26.COV2.S vaccination and SARS-CoV-2 variants. Study-level information: Ad26.COV2.S shots went into the muscle once or twice, 56 days apart.

Trimming took 4 bases from V and 5 from J, leaving 13 bases between them. The V gene's germline CDR1 is SGHDT and CDR2 YYEEEE. The CDR3 totals 14 residues. The treatment was: approximately 18 received Ad26.COV2.S at low or high dose, single or two shots; about 5 received placebo; per-sample allocation not given. Day 63 following the first vaccine or placebo injection was when the samples were taken. Here immunoSEQ multiplex PCR was the method, and the copy in TCRdb shows in-frame clones only, minus some. Of a few hundred thousand clones listed, 90% were seen once; the top ten hold roughly 4.3%. Specimen: peripheral blood, collected in a trial of Ad26.COV2.S vaccine versus placebo. This sequence was found in a person between 18 and 60 years old who received the Ad26.COV2.S COVID-19 vaccine or a placebo. The chain links TRBV5-6 to TRBJ1-3; no reliable D call. The CDR3 region is CASSGMGSRNTIYF. The CDR3 DNA reads TGTGCCAGCAGCGGGATGGGGTCTCGAAACACCATATATTTT.